These 31 T cell receptor beta chains were sequenced from one sample in a study of beta chain features in type 1 diabetes. Notes on the study in general: Shorter TCRB CDR3s, moderately but significantly so, were found in Type 1 diabetes patients in all four CD4+ subsets.

The whole isolated RNA underwent reverse transcription, so sequencing captured expressed TCRB transcripts. The protocol was immunoSEQ multiplex PCR, while the TCRdb copy is restricted to in-frame clones and leaves out a portion. This table has 230,000 or so clones, roughly 17% appearing once. Antigens of these TCRs are unknown. Sequenced material: naive CD4+ T cells from blood. Every receptor here comes from a man aged 30-40 years with type 1 diabetes.

V is TRBV14 and J is TRBJ1-4; D unclear. The ends were cut back, 0 bases at V and 8 bases at J, with 10 bases in the middle. CDR1 SGHDN and CDR2 FVKESK come from the germline V gene. The CDR3 has 14 amino acids. The CDR3 nucleotides are TGTGCCAGCAGCCAAGATCGGTCCGGGGAAAAACTGTTTTTT. Translating gives CASSQDRSGEKLFF.

The chain carries TRBV9 and TRBJ2-1; possibly TRBD1 for D (5 bases). The CDR3 length is 13 residues. With 7 bases removed from V and 4 bases from J, the gap between germline ends came to 12 bases. The germline CDR1 and CDR2 sequences are SGDLS and YYNGEE. The CDR3 loop is CASGPTGYNEQFF. CDR3 in DNA: TGTGCCAGCGGACCAACAGGTTACAATGAGCAGTTCTTC.

This clone was seen a handful of times. This chain connects TRBV6-6 to TRBJ2-1, with 12 bases matching TRBD2. The germline gives CDR1 MNHNY, CDR2 SVGAGI (reference sequence). The junction had 4 bases not matched to a gene; V was cut back by 6 bases and J by 4 bases. The length of the CDR3 is 15 residues. The CDR3 bases are TGTGCCAGCAGGCCAGGACTAGCGGGGTACAATGAGCAGTTCTTC. Amino acids: CASRPGLAGYNEQFF.

This clone has a handful of counts. The chain couples TRBV7-2 to TRBJ2-6, with D uncertain. This CDR3 has 14 residues. Looked up from germline, CDR1 is SGHTA and CDR2 is FQGNSA. The V gene lost 3 bases and the J gene lost 0 bases, with 3 bases spanning the gap. The CDR3 DNA sequence: TGTGCCAGCAGCTTCGCCTCTGGGGCCAACGTCCTGACTTTC. Translated: CASSFASGANVLTF. The variable domain in full, completed from reference TRBV7-2 and TRBJ2-6, reads GAGVSQSPSNKVTEKGKDVELRCDPISGHTALYWYRQSLGQGLEFLIYFQGNSAPDKSGLPSDRFSAERTGGSVSTLTIQRTQQEDSAVYLCASSFASGANVLTFGAGSRLTVL.

A few counts support this clone. The V gene is TRBV4-1, the J gene TRBJ1-1; D may be TRBD1 (6 bases). The CDR3 extends over 13 amino acids. Between the trimmed V and J ends, which lost 3 bases and 6 bases, there was a span of 11 bases. Germline V gene lookup returns CDR1 MGHRA and CDR2 YSYEKL. In DNA form, the CDR3 reads TGCGCCAGCAGCCACGACAGGTCGTCTGAAGCTTTCTTT. This sequence encodes CASSHDRSSEAFF.

This clone was picked up a small number of times. The chain uses TRBV30 and TRBJ2-1; TRBD2 is a possible D gene (5 bases). V lost 2 bases to trimming and J lost 6 bases, with 14 bases between them. The CDR3 contains 14 residues. Germline CDR1 and CDR2: GTSNPN and SVGIG (reference sequence). The CDR3 reads CAWSRLGGVNEQFF. DNA of the CDR3: TGTGCCTGGAGTAGGCTAGGAGGTGTCAATGAGCAGTTCTTC.

This chain links TRBV29-1 with TRBJ1-4, with 7 bases aligning to TRBD1. The CDR3 is made up of 14 amino acids. V shed 7 bases and J 8 bases; nucleotides not matched to a gene: 13. CDR1 is SQVTM and CDR2 is ANQGSEA in the germline V gene. The CDR3, as DNA: TGCAGCGCGAGGGGGCGGGGACCCGACGAAAAACTGTTTTTT. This translates into CSARGRGPDEKLFF.

This chain uses TRBV18 with TRBJ1-1; perhaps TRBD1 as D (6 bases). Trimming removed 6 bases from V and 1 base from J, with 24 bases in between. Germline V lookup: CDR1 KGHSH, CDR2 LQKENI. The CDR3 extends over 18 amino acids. The CDR3 DNA is TGTGCCAGCTCGTACAATCACCGCCGGACAGCCGCGAACACTGAAGCTTTCTTT. Encoded protein: CASSYNHRRTAANTEAFF.

The chain uses TRBV11-1 and TRBJ2-6; TRBD2 might be the D (6 bases). V was cut by 4 bases and J by 2 bases, with 18 bases left in between. Germline loops: CDR1 SGHAT, CDR2 FQDESV (reference sequence). The CDR3 is 18 residues long. The CDR3 DNA follows: TGTGCCAGCAGCTCCGTAGGGCGTCGGGGGACTGGGGCCAACGTCCTGACTTTC. The encoded protein is CASSSVGRRGTGANVLTF.

V and J are TRBV27 and TRBJ1-2; D might be TRBD1 (5 bases). In germline, CDR1 is MNHEY, CDR2 SMNVEV (reference sequence). Trimming took 3 bases from V and 6 from J, leaving 11 bases between them. This CDR3 has 13 residues. In DNA form, the CDR3 reads TGTGCCAGCAGTTTTCGGCAGGGTGATGGCTACACCTTC. Translation: CASSFRQGDGYTF.

CDR3 amino acids: CSVRRASYEQYF. Here the CDR3 DNA reads TGCAGCGTTCGACGCGCCTCCTACGAGCAGTACTTC. V gene TRBV29-1 combines with J gene TRBJ2-7; no firm D call. The germline V gene has CDR1 SQVTM and CDR2 ANQGSEA. This CDR3 has 12 amino acids. V lost 5 bases and J lost 0, with 8 bases in between.

This clone was detected only a few times. This chain links TRBV30 with TRBJ1-1; D gene uncertain. Trimming shortened V by 6 bases and J by 3 bases, and 8 bases separated the two germline ends. CDR1 and CDR2 from the germline V gene are GTSNPN and SVGIG (reference sequence). There are 11 residues in the CDR3. The CDR3 is CACSVDTEAFF. CDR3 coding DNA: TGTGCCTGTTCGGTGGACACTGAAGCTTTCTTT.

With regard to this clone: The sample contains more than one DNA sequence encoding this CDR3. The V gene is TRBV29-1, the J gene TRBJ1-1; D uncertain. V was pared by 4 bases and J by 3 bases, with 3 bases between. The length of the CDR3 is 10 residues. Germline V gene sequence: CDR1 SQVTM, CDR2 ANQGSEA. The CDR3 DNA is TGCAGCGTTGTGGACACTGAAGCTTTCTTT. This gives the protein CSVVDTEAFF.

This clone has more than one count but fewer than ten. The chain is built from TRBV7-9 and TRBJ2-1; D might be TRBD2 (6 bases). CDR3 length equals 15 residues. CDR1 is SEHNR and CDR2 is FQNEAQ in the germline V gene (reference sequence). With 4 bases removed from V and 4 bases from J, the gap between germline ends came to 14 bases. The CDR3 nucleotides read TGTGCCAGCAGCTCACTTGGAGGGACTTACAATGAGCAGTTCTTC. It translates to CASSSLGGTYNEQFF.

This clone was counted only a few times. This sample includes further DNA sequences coding for the same CDR3. The chain couples TRBV9 to TRBJ1-1; tentatively, D is TRBD1 (5 bases). Trimming stripped 1 base from V and 1 base from J, with 5 bases between. The CDR3 is 13 amino acids. The germline V gene has CDR1 SGDLS and CDR2 YYNGEE. CDR3: CASSVQGNTEAFF. The CDR3 nucleotides are TGTGCCAGCAGCGTACAGGGGAACACTGAAGCTTTCTTT.

This clone was seen a handful of times. This rearrangement joins TRBV5-1 to TRBJ1-1, with TRBD1 identical over 9 bases. Germline CDR1 SGHRS, CDR2 YFSETQ. The CDR3 covers 15 residues. V trimming: 4 bases; J trimming: 4 bases; junction bases outside the gene matches: 8. The CDR3 DNA follows: TGCGCCAGCAGCCCACCGGGACAGGGAGTCACTGAAGCTTTCTTT. It yields the protein CASSPPGQGVTEAFF.

This clone was picked up a small number of times. The chain has TRBV29-1 and TRBJ2-5, with TRBD2 matching over 11 bases. The CDR3 has 12 amino acids. The ends lost 5 bases at V and 7 bases at J; junction bases unmatched: 3. Germline CDR1 SQVTM, CDR2 ANQGSEA. CDR3 residues: CSVRLAGRTQYF. In DNA form, the CDR3 reads TGCAGCGTTCGACTAGCGGGGAGGACCCAGTACTTC.

V usage is TRBV7-9 and J usage is TRBJ2-1, with D uncertain. The CDR3 length is 13 residues. V lost 2 bases and J lost 4, with 6 bases in between. In germline, CDR1 is SEHNR, CDR2 FQNEAQ (reference sequence). The CDR3 protein is CASSLPAYNEQFF. The DNA for the CDR3 is TGTGCCAGCAGCTTACCTGCGTACAATGAGCAGTTCTTC.

In DNA, the CDR3 is TGTGCCAGTAGTGTCGACAGGGGGCCCTACAATGAGCAGTTCTTC. It encodes CASSVDRGPYNEQFF. V is TRBV19 and J is TRBJ2-1, with 10 bases fitting TRBD1. The length of the CDR3 is 15 residues. With 5 bases clipped from V and 2 bases from J, the junction kept 3 bases outside the gene matches. CDR1 LNHDA and CDR2 SQIVND come from the germline V gene (reference sequence).

The V gene is TRBV7-9, the J gene TRBJ2-3; D is undetermined. The CDR3 loop spans 12 amino acids. CDR1 is SEHNR, CDR2 FQNEAQ, per germline (reference sequence). Between the trimmed V and J ends, which lost 1 base and 7 bases, there was a span of 6 bases. The CDR3 region has the DNA TGTGCCAGCAGCTTAGATTCGTATACGCAGTATTTT. It yields the protein CASSLDSYTQYF. The full variable domain, its missing parts supplied by reference TRBV7-9 and TRBJ2-3, is DTGVSQNPRHKITKRGQNVTFRCDPISEHNRLYWYRQTLGQGPEFLTYFQNEAQLEKSRLLSDRFSAERPKGSFSTLEIQRTEQGDSAMYLCASSLDSYTQYFGPGTRLTVL.

This clone was observed a few times. The chain employs TRBV12-2 and TRBJ2-1. TRBV12-2 is given as a pseudogene. This CDR3 is 13 amino acids long. The CDR3: CASRLGDDNEQFF. CDR3 nucleotide sequence: TGTGCAAGTCGCTTAGGGGACGACAATGAGCAGTTCTTC.

This clone was recorded once. V and J are TRBV13 and TRBJ2-3, with D possibly matching TRBD1 (6 bases). Germline V lookup: CDR1 PRHDT, CDR2 FYEKMQ (reference sequence). The V end lost 5 bases, the J end lost 5 bases, and 14 bases lay between the germline ends. The CDR3 has 14 residues. The CDR3 region has the DNA TGTGCCAGCAGCGACAGGACTGGCGGAGATACGCAGTATTTT. It codes for CASSDRTGGDTQYF.

This clone has more than one count but fewer than ten. CDR3 DNA: TGCAGCGTATGGGAGGGGGCCTCCTACGAGCAGTACTTC. This sequence encodes CSVWEGASYEQYF. This chain joins TRBV29-1 and TRBJ2-7; D possibly matches TRBD1 or TRBD2 (7 bases each). The CDR3 runs 13 residues. Germline CDR1 is SQVTM and CDR2 is ANQGSEA. The V gene lost 6 bases and the J gene lost 0 bases, with 12 bases spanning the gap.

This clone was detected a few times. The chain recombines TRBV5-6 with TRBJ2-2, with 9 positions matching TRBD2. The CDR3 loop spans 15 amino acids. V lost 4 bases to trimming and J lost 4 bases; unmatched junction nucleotides: 5. Looked up from germline, CDR1 is SGHDT and CDR2 is YYEEEE. The CDR3 loop is CASSRRGLATGELFF. As DNA, the CDR3 is TGTGCCAGCAGCCGGAGGGGACTAGCCACCGGGGAGCTGTTTTTT.

The J gene is TRBJ2-2, the V gene TRBV30; possibly TRBD1 for D (6 bases). Between the trimmed V and J ends, which lost 3 bases and 4 bases, there was a span of 12 bases. Per germline, CDR1 GTSNPN and CDR2 SVGIG (reference sequence). The CDR3 has 14 amino acids. The CDR3 nucleotides are TGTGCCTGGAGCAGGGGTTTCGGCACCGGGGAGCTGTTTTTT. Translated, it gives CAWSRGFGTGELFF.

In this sample, this clone turned up a few times. As DNA, the CDR3 is TGTGCCAGCAGCGCGACAGGGGGCAAAAACATTCAGTACTTC. Translation: CASSATGGKNIQYF. V is TRBV9 and J is TRBJ2-4, with 9 bases that match TRBD1. The germline V gene encodes CDR1 SGDLS and CDR2 YYNGEE. There are 14 residues in the CDR3. V lost 3 bases to trimming and J lost 3 bases; unmatched junction nucleotides: 1.

Only a few counts were recorded for this clone. J is TRBJ2-1 and V is TRBV5-1; D is unclear. The V gene lost 4 bases and the J gene lost 5 bases, with 13 bases spanning the gap. The CDR3 is 14 amino acids. CDR1 and CDR2 (germline): SGHRS, YFSETQ. CDR3 coding DNA: TGCGCCAGCAGCCGTTCGGGCTCAGACAATGAGCAGTTCTTC. Translated, it gives CASSRSGSDNEQFF. The whole variable domain, remainder taken from reference TRBV5-1 and TRBJ2-1, is KAGVTQTPRYLIKTRGQQVTLSCSPISGHRSVSWYQQTPGQGLQFLFEYFSETQRNKGNFPGRFSGRQFSNSRSEMNVSTLELGDSALYLCASSRSGSDNEQFFGPGTRLTVL.

This chain uses TRBV23-1 with TRBJ2-5; 7 positions match TRBD1. TRBV23-1 is marked as an open reading frame, function uncertain. V trimming: 7 bases; J trimming: 2 bases; junction bases outside the gene matches: 7. The CDR3 is 14 amino acids. CDR3 region: CASTFGDRQETQYF. DNA for the CDR3: TGCGCCAGCACCTTTGGGGACAGACAAGAGACCCAGTACTTC.

V gene TRBV9 combines with J gene TRBJ1-3; 7 bases match TRBD1. V was clipped by 0 bases and J by 1 base; unmatched bases: 4. The germline V gene encodes CDR1 SGDLS and CDR2 YYNGEE. The CDR3 is 16 residues long. The CDR3 DNA reads as TGTGCCAGCAGCGTAGCAACAGGGGAATCTGGAAACACCATATATTTT. It encodes CASSVATGESGNTIYF.

This clone was picked up a small number of times. The chain links TRBV29-1 to TRBJ1-1; 7 nucleotides match TRBD1. CDR3 length: 13 residues. Germline lookup yields CDR1 SQVTM and CDR2 ANQGSEA. With V trimmed by 4 bases and J by 6 bases, 8 bases remained unmatched. The CDR3 sequence: CSVGLQGWSEAFF. The CDR3 DNA is TGCAGCGTTGGCCTACAGGGGTGGTCTGAAGCTTTCTTT.

The chain employs TRBV13 and TRBJ2-2; 7 positions agree with TRBD2. The CDR3 sequence is 17 residues long. Germline trimming cut 5 bases from V and 0 bases from J; bases unmatched to any gene: 9. In germline, CDR1 is PRHDT, CDR2 FYEKMQ (reference sequence). CDR3 protein: CASSPRASGANTGELFF. The CDR3 DNA reads TGTGCCAGCAGCCCGAGAGCTAGCGGTGCGAACACCGGGGAGCTGTTTTTT. The full variable domain, its missing parts supplied by reference TRBV13 and TRBJ2-2, is AAGVIQSPRHLIKEKRETATLKCYPIPRHDTVYWYQQGPGQDPQFLISFYEKMQSDKGSIPDRFSAQQFSDYHSELNMSSLELGDSALYFCASSPRASGANTGELFFGEGSRLTVL.